The present T cell receptor beta chain was sequenced within a study of blood T cells in healthy people across ages. Whole-study results and caveats: More naive CD4+ cells and higher diversity were found in long-lived than in aged donors.

Then a second PCR, running roughly 7 to 12 cycles, was carried out with a sample-barcoded 5' primer and a J-beta primer mix. All cDNA molecules were each tagged by a template-switch adaptor with 12 random nucleotides. TCRdb passed the 5' RACE reads through MiXCR, listing each CDR3 protein once. The sample includes some 1.4 million distinct CDR3 sequences, roughly 40% seen only once; the top ten take 7% to 9.5%. Total RNA, at least 6 micrograms per sample, came from PBMCs. Remarks on this clonotype: Its matching antigen is unknown. It may be a read error: a sequence one base away is much more abundant.

The source is a woman aged 18-35 years in good health. The source material was blood.

The CDR3 protein is CGASKSTNTEAFF. CDR3 coding DNA: TGCGGTGCTAGTAAGTCAACCAACACTGAAGCTTTCTTT. The chain uses TRBV20-1 and TRBJ1-1; D is unresolved. Per germline, CDR1 DFQATT and CDR2 SNEGSKA (reference sequence). The CDR3 totals 13 residues.